A selection of T cell receptor beta chains follows, all from one sample in a study of control samples from healthy donors and cancer patients. Only in-frame clones appear in the TCRdb table, and some are missing; sequencing was by immunoSEQ multiplex PCR. The data show tens of thousands of clones, more than 70% seen once. The specimen sequenced was PBMCs. The source is a man aged 35-49 years with colorectal cancer. Both conserved end residues are part of each CDR3.

len	v_gene	CDR3aa
13	TRBV14	CASSLQGHSPLHF
17	TRBV7-8	CASSPPLRLGGYNEQFF
16	TRBV9	CASSAGDRDRGSPLHF
14	TRBV10-3	CAISDPGSSYEQYF
15	TRBV18	CASSANRDYNSPLHF
16	TRBV5-1	CASSYLAGVATDTQYF
14	TRBV28	CASRPRVSGTEAFF
15	TRBV7-9	CASSARDTRQETQYF
18	TRBV24-1	CATSDFSGQGIVNYGYTF
13	TRBV5-1	CASSLNRIGEQYF
18	TRBV5-1	CASSSLIWGGLSDTEAFF
13	TRBV30	CAWSVRGIQPQHF
10	TRBV20-1	CSAVLQTQYF
13	TRBV3-1/TRBV3-2	CASSPGVGGEAFF
15	TRBV5-1	CASSLADRGKTEAFF
16	TRBV5-1	CASSPPRGRVNTEAFF
16	TRBV24-1	CATSDLRDRGDQPQHF
15	TRBV10-3	CAISDGNRAGNEQFF
14	TRBV4-3	CASSQVDGANVLTF
15	TRBV7-2	CASSLGVGGANVLTF
17	TRBV25-1	CASSDDTGRRGTDTQYF
13	TRBV25-1	CASRGTDYNEQFF
15	TRBV4-3	CASSPQEQGAGGYTF
15	TRBV7-6	CASRSSSGRTHEQYF
18	TRBV4-3	CASSQDEGLAGATDTQYF
14	TRBV30	CAWNRDRGHSPLHF
14	TRBV18	CASSPVSVGGEAFF
12	TRBV12-3/TRBV12-4	CASRGQKNIQYF
16	TRBV6-5	CASSYSWTGRFQPQHF
19	TRBV28	CASSLYIILDRARTYEQYF
13	TRBV7-9	CASSLEAGSEQYF
14	TRBV5-5	CASSLLAANNEQFF
13	TRBV6-1	CASSERRNQPQHF
13	TRBV27	CASSRSGYNEQFF
13	TRBV19	CASSMSTGFDRYF
16	TRBV4-1	CASSLRAGGTNEKLFF
12	TRBV28	CASSYGSYGYTF
13	TRBV30	CAWSVQGESPLHF
13	TRBV5-6	CASSLGMNTEAFF
17	TRBV7-6	CASSFTRSGIGFNEQFF
13	TRBV5-4	CASAKAANEKLFF
17	TRBV16	CASSQSKTRANTGELFF
12	TRBV7-9	CASSLYGDTQYF
15	TRBV11-2	CASSPGRTLNTEAFF
12	TRBV11-2	CASSFHLYEQYF
15	TRBV7-8	CASSFPRGSYNEQFF
15	TRBV27	CASSFRGGLNQPQHF